The table lists the clone carrying this T cell receptor beta chain with a few counts. Together with a sample-barcoded 5' primer, a J-beta primer mix was included in a second PCR lasting about 6 to 12 cycles. MiXCR was run by TCRdb on the 5' RACE reads, yielding one entry per CDR3 protein. This table holds 1.5 million to 2 million distinct CDR3 sequences, 25% to 30% found once. CDR1 is SGHKS and CDR2 is YYEKEE in the germline V gene (reference sequence). CDR3 length: 19 residues. V lost 0 bases, J lost 0 bases, and 8 bases stayed unmatched. The data belong to a study of blood T cells in healthy people across ages.

This clonotype was obtained from a woman aged 25 to 39 in good health. Sample: blood. The chain is built from TRBV5-5 and TRBJ2-3, with 12 bases that match TRBD2. DNA for the CDR3: TGTGCCAGCAGCTTGGGACTAGCGGGAGCAGGGTCAAGCACAGATACGCAGTATTTT. Translation gives CASSLGLAGAGSSTDTQYF.